The sample holds a few counts of the clone carrying this TCR beta chain. Antigen unknown. The sample comes from a study of T cell responses to AZD1222 COVID-19 vaccine. Findings of the study overall: Spike regions recognized by vaccine-associated CD4 TCRs spanned the protein, led by 160-218 and 743-854. Two AZD1222 doses significantly raised spike-specific TCR breadth and depth over controls. The peak T cell response came first, and repertoires were sampled only after it.

The ends were cut back, 6 bases at V and 2 bases at J, with 16 bases in the middle. Germline values: CDR1 MNHEY, CDR2 SMNVEV (reference sequence). The CDR3 length is 16 residues. Second-dose schedules of about 4 or about 12 weeks were combined. Data came from immunoSEQ multiplex PCR; TCRdb stores just in-frame clones and leaves some out. The table includes 150,000 to 190,000 clones, roughly nine tenths detected once. This chain uses TRBV27 with TRBJ2-2; D possibly corresponds to TRBD2 (7 bases). This clonotype was sampled from an adult who received the AZD1222 COVID-19 vaccine. The source was peripheral blood, collected 28 days after the second AZD1222 dose. CDR3 bases: TGTGCCAGCAGGGGGGGGCGGACATCTAACACCGGGGAGCTGTTTTTT. Translated, it gives CASRGGRTSNTGELFF.